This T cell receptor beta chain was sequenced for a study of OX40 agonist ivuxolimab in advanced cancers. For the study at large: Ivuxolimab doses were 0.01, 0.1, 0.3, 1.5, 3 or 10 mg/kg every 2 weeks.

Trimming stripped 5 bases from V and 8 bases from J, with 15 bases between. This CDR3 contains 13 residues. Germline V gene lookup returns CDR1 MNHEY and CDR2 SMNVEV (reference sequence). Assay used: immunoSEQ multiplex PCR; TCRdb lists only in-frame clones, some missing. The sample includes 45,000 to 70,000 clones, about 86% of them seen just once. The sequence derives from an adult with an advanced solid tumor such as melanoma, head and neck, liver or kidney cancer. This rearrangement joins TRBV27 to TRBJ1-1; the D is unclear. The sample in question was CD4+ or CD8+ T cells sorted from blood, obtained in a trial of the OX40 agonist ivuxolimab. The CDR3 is CASSPVPWLEAFF. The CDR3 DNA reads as TGTGCCAGCAGTCCCGTTCCCTGGTTGGAAGCTTTCTTT.